The 20 T cell receptor beta chains presented below share a single source sample, sequenced in a study of blood T cell repertoires in COVID-19. Profiled with immunoSEQ multiplex PCR; TCRdb holds only in-frame clones, not every one. The sample carries approximately 200,000 clones, about 91% recorded once. Sequenced input: peripheral blood. These TCRs come from a woman in her 30s with acute or convalescent COVID-19.

V gene TRBV19 combines with J gene TRBJ2-1; 12 bases map to TRBD2. Germline V gives CDR1 LNHDA, CDR2 SQIVND (reference sequence). V was pared by 7 bases and J by 5 bases, with 6 bases of the junction left unmatched. The CDR3 is made up of 15 amino acids. The CDR3 region is CASTQLAGGNNEQFF. In DNA, the CDR3 is TGTGCCAGTACCCAACTAGCGGGAGGCAACAATGAGCAGTTCTTC.

V and J are TRBV19 and TRBJ2-1, with 8 bases matching TRBD2. This CDR3 is built from 17 residues. With 2 bases clipped from V and 0 bases from J, the junction kept 6 bases outside the gene matches. The V gene's germline CDR1 is LNHDA and CDR2 SQIVND (reference sequence). The CDR3 protein is CASSILGLVSSYNEQFF. CDR3 bases: TGTGCCAGTAGTATACTGGGACTAGTCTCCTCCTACAATGAGCAGTTCTTC.

The chain recombines TRBV6-1 with TRBJ2-7; 7 positions match TRBD2. Looked up from germline, CDR1 is MNHNS and CDR2 is SASEGT. V was pared by 3 bases and J by 3 bases, with 5 bases of the junction left unmatched. The CDR3 has 14 residues. CDR3: CASSDRTRGYEQYF. CDR3 DNA: TGTGCCAGCAGTGACCGGACTAGAGGCTACGAGCAGTACTTC.

The gene calls are TRBV2 and TRBJ2-7; D is perhaps TRBD2 (5 bases). From germline, CDR1 is SNHLY and CDR2 FYNNEI. The CDR3 length is 11 residues. The V end was cut by 8 bases, the J end by 4 bases, with 9 bases between. The CDR3 reads CASLLAYEQYF. DNA of the CDR3: TGTGCCAGCCTCCTAGCTTACGAGCAGTACTTC.

This chain uses TRBV28 with TRBJ1-2; D unresolved. This CDR3 is built from 13 residues. The ends were cut back, 3 bases at V and 3 bases at J, with 8 bases in the middle. Germline V gives CDR1 MDHEN, CDR2 SYDVKM. CDR3 amino acids: CASSFPGYYGYTF. The CDR3 bases are TGTGCCAGCAGTTTCCCAGGATACTATGGCTACACCTTC.

The chain links TRBV7-2 to TRBJ1-3; possible D gene TRBD1, 5 bases. V dropped 4 bases and J dropped 9 bases, with 10 bases sitting between them. Germline CDR1 SGHTA, CDR2 FQGNSA. The CDR3 runs 12 residues. The CDR3 spells CASSSPGRTIYF. The CDR3 nucleotides read TGTGCCAGCAGCTCCCCAGGGCGCACCATATATTTT.

The chain joins TRBV5-1 to TRBJ1-2; 7 bases match TRBD1. Germline trimming cut 4 bases from V and 5 bases from J; bases unmatched to any gene: 8. Germline lookup yields CDR1 SGHRS and CDR2 YFSETQ. This CDR3 has 14 amino acids. CDR3: CASSPLQGWYGYTF. In DNA form, the CDR3 reads TGCGCCAGCAGCCCCCTACAGGGGTGGTATGGCTACACCTTC.

Concerning this clone: Other nucleotide sequences in the sample specify the same CDR3. The chain links TRBV5-1 to TRBJ2-1; 7 bases fit TRBD1. Germline V gene sequence: CDR1 SGHRS, CDR2 YFSETQ. The J segment lost 8 bases and the V segment lost 0 bases, leaving 5 bases of the junction unmatched. CDR3 length: 14 amino acids. The CDR3 loop is CASSLAQTGDEQFF. The CDR3 nucleotides are TGCGCCAGCAGCTTGGCCCAAACAGGGGATGAGCAGTTCTTC.

In its sample, this clone was seen a few times. The chain has TRBV28 and TRBJ2-1; D remains ambiguous. Germline V CDR1 and CDR2: MDHEN, SYDVKM. The CDR3 consists of 12 residues. Trimming removed 7 bases at V and 3 bases at J, with 7 bases between. The CDR3: CASNTVYNEQFF. The CDR3 nucleotides read TGTGCCAGCAACACAGTCTACAATGAGCAGTTCTTC.

CDR3 sequence reads: CASTVLGSYEQYF. The CDR3 DNA sequence: TGTGCCAGCACCGTTCTCGGGAGCTACGAGCAGTACTTC. The chain employs TRBV28 and TRBJ2-7, with D maybe TRBD2 (6 bases). The germline V gene has CDR1 MDHEN and CDR2 SYDVKM. The CDR3 spans 13 residues. Trimming cost V 7 bases and J 3 bases, with 13 bases left between them.

The chain carries TRBV15 and TRBJ1-4; a weak D match, TRBD1 (5 bases). This CDR3 is built from 14 residues. CDR1 is LNHNV, CDR2 YYDKDF, per germline (reference sequence). Trimming stripped 1 base from V and 7 bases from J, with 10 bases between. CDR3 region: CATSRVRGPEKLFF. For the CDR3, the DNA is TGTGCCACCAGCAGAGTAAGGGGTCCTGAAAAACTGTTTTTT. The full variable domain, in which reference TRBV15 and TRBJ1-4 provide the parts outside the CDR3, is DAMVIQNPRYQVTQFGKPVTLSCSQTLNHNVMYWYQQKSSQAPKLLFHYYDKDFNNEADTPDNFQSRRPNTSFCFLDIRSPGLGDTAMYLCATSRVRGPEKLFFGSGTQLSVL.

The J gene is TRBJ1-3, the V gene TRBV28; 9 positions agree with TRBD1. CDR3 length equals 14 residues. After removal of 5 bases from V and 8 bases from J, the junction contained 7 bases not matched to a gene. The germline V gene encodes CDR1 MDHEN and CDR2 SYDVKM. CDR3 sequence (DNA): TGTGCCAGCAGTCAAAGACAGGGGGGGGACACCATATATTTT. Its translation: CASSQRQGGDTIYF.

In DNA, the CDR3 is TGTGCCTGGAATCTTGGCAGGGGTAATGAGCAGTTCTTC. Translating gives CAWNLGRGNEQFF. The chain combines TRBV30 with TRBJ2-1, with a possible D match to TRBD1 (6 bases). CDR3 length equals 13 residues. V lost 4 bases and J 7 bases, leaving 14 bases between the germline ends. The V gene's germline CDR1 is GTSNPN and CDR2 SVGIG (reference sequence).

The CDR3 spells CASSSGVEAEAFF. CDR3 coding DNA: TGTGCCAGCAGCTCAGGGGTAGAGGCTGAAGCTTTCTTT. This rearrangement joins TRBV7-9 to TRBJ1-1; weak D call: TRBD1 (6 bases). Deletions cut 4 bases from V and 6 bases from J, with 12 bases between. The V gene's germline CDR1 is SEHNR and CDR2 FQNEAQ (reference sequence). CDR3 size: 13 residues.

The CDR3 loop reads CASRKQGEPKELFF. In DNA, the CDR3 is TGTGCCAGTAGGAAACAGGGTGAGCCAAAGGAACTGTTTTTT. The chain is built from TRBV19 and TRBJ1-4; D might be TRBD1 (6 bases). CDR1 and CDR2 (germline): LNHDA, SQIVND (reference sequence). V was cut by 6 bases and J by 12 bases, with 20 bases left in between. CDR3 length: 14 residues.

The genes are TRBV13 and TRBJ2-7; a weak D match, TRBD2 (5 bases). Trimming left V 4 bases short and J 6 bases short, with 13 bases between. Looked up from germline, CDR1 is PRHDT and CDR2 is FYEKMQ (reference sequence). CDR3 length: 13 residues. CDR3 DNA sequence: TGTGCCAGCAGCTCTCCCCTCGAGGGCGAGCAGTACTTC. It encodes CASSSPLEGEQYF.

V is TRBV28 and J is TRBJ1-1; D is perhaps TRBD1 (5 bases). Germline-derived CDR1 and CDR2 are MDHEN and SYDVKM. V lost 7 bases and J 1 base, leaving 19 bases between the germline ends. The CDR3 contains 16 residues. CDR3 sequence (DNA): TGTGCCAGCAAGCGGGACTACCGAAAGCCGAACACTGAAGCTTTCTTT. Translation: CASKRDYRKPNTEAFF.

The V gene is TRBV28, the J gene TRBJ2-7; D remains ambiguous. Germline V gene data show CDR1 as MDHEN and CDR2 as SYDVKM. This CDR3 is 12 amino acids long. V was cut by 5 bases and J by 4 bases, with 9 bases left in between. The CDR3 loop is CASSPLKYEQYF. The CDR3 DNA follows: TGTGCCAGCAGTCCCCTAAAGTACGAGCAGTACTTC.

This clone was observed a handful of times. The chain uses TRBV5-1 and TRBJ2-1; D might be TRBD1 (6 bases). Trimming removed 0 bases at V and 1 base at J, with 14 bases between. Looked up from germline, CDR1 is SGHRS and CDR2 is YFSETQ. The CDR3 has 17 amino acids. CDR3 in DNA: TGCGCCAGCAGCTTGGTGATCGGGACACCATCCTACAATGAGCAGTTCTTC. This sequence encodes CASSLVIGTPSYNEQFF.

In this sample, this clone turned up a few times. The chain combines TRBV18 with TRBJ1-4, with TRBD1 matching over 8 bases. Germline CDR1 KGHSH, CDR2 LQKENI. The V segment lost 3 bases and the J segment 8 bases; nucleotides outside the gene matches: 2. CDR3 length equals 13 residues. The CDR3 region is CASSPQGAEKLFF. DNA of the CDR3: TGTGCCAGCTCACCGCAGGGGGCCGAAAAACTGTTTTTT.